Presented here are 17 T cell receptor beta chains from one specimen sequenced in a study of PD-L1 blockade in urothelial cancer. This table comes from immunoSEQ multiplex PCR, and its TCRdb copy is limited to in-frame clones, with some not included. Of roughly 32,000 clones listed, roughly nine tenths were seen once; the top ten hold roughly 8%. Specified time point: peripheral blood 6 weeks after treatment start. Source: PBMCs, taken around atezolizumab (anti-PD-L1) treatment. The receptors were sampled from a man at least 80 years old with urothelial cancer.

The chain couples TRBV19 to TRBJ2-2; D remains unclear. The germline CDR1 and CDR2 sequences are LNHDA and SQIVND (reference sequence). CDR3 length equals 14 residues. V lost 3 bases, J lost 0 bases, and 5 bases lay in between. DNA of the CDR3: TGTGCCAGTAGTATTGCAGCGAACACCGGGGAGCTGTTTTTT. Translated, it gives CASSIAANTGELFF.

The chain is built from TRBV28 and TRBJ2-1; perhaps TRBD2 as D (6 bases). The V gene lost 5 bases and the J gene lost 3 bases, with 20 bases spanning the gap. CDR1 is MDHEN and CDR2 is SYDVKM in the germline V gene. This CDR3 is 17 amino acids long. The CDR3, as DNA: TGTGCCAGCAGTCCCCCGGATGGGGTGGGGGGCTACAATGAGCAGTTCTTC. Encoded protein: CASSPPDGVGGYNEQFF.

The chain has TRBV7-2 and TRBJ2-1; no clear D. This CDR3 spans 13 amino acids. Germline assignment: CDR1 SGHTA and CDR2 FQGNSA. Trimming took 6 bases from V and 7 from J, leaving 13 bases between them. This CDR3 is CASSLPSMNEQFF. As DNA, the CDR3 is TGTGCCAGCAGTTTACCTAGTATGAATGAGCAGTTCTTC.

The chain carries TRBV15 and TRBJ2-7, with 9 bases aligning to TRBD2. The germline V gene encodes CDR1 LNHNV and CDR2 YYDKDF (reference sequence). CDR3 length equals 14 residues. Trimming cost V 3 bases and J 5 bases; bases outside gene matches: 5. As DNA, the CDR3 is TGTGCCACCAGCAGGAGCGGGAGGAGCGACGAGCAGTACTTC. It yields the protein CATSRSGRSDEQYF.

This chain joins TRBV25-1 and TRBJ1-2; 11 bases agree with TRBD1. Per the germline V gene, CDR1 is MGHDK and CDR2 is SYGVNS. The CDR3 consists of 16 residues. Trimming took 6 bases from V and 6 from J; bases not matched to a gene: 12. The CDR3 sequence: CASRGKSRDRGDGYTF. Here the CDR3 DNA reads TGTGCCAGCAGGGGTAAAAGCCGGGACAGGGGGGATGGCTACACCTTC.

The V gene is TRBV2, the J gene TRBJ1-5; 10 bases are a match to TRBD1. V lost 7 bases and J lost 4; bases outside the gene matches: 4. This CDR3 spans 14 amino acids. Germline assignment: CDR1 SNHLY and CDR2 FYNNEI. CDR3: CASTLDRGNQPQHF. CDR3 DNA sequence: TGTGCCAGCACCTTGGACAGGGGGAATCAGCCCCAGCATTTT.

The V and J genes are TRBV9 and TRBJ2-2, with D tentatively TRBD2 (5 bases). V was trimmed by 3 bases and J by 7 bases, leaving 13 bases between them. The CDR3 is 14 amino acids. CDR1 is SGDLS, CDR2 YYNGEE, per germline. The DNA of the CDR3 is TGTGCCAGCAGCGAGGGCCCCCGGGGCGGGGAGCTGTTTTTT. It codes for CASSEGPRGGELFF. Full variable domain (rest looked up from reference TRBV9 and TRBJ2-2): DSGVTQTPKHLITATGQRVTLRCSPRSGDLSVYWYQQSLDQGLQFLIQYYNGEERAKGNILERFSAQQFPDLHSELNLSSLELGDSALYFCASSEGPRGGELFFGEGSRLTVL.

The rearrangement uses TRBV19 and TRBJ2-3; perhaps TRBD2 as D (5 bases). CDR1 is LNHDA, CDR2 SQIVND, per germline (reference sequence). Trimming removed 10 bases at V and 2 bases at J, with 16 bases between. CDR3 length: 14 amino acids. DNA for the CDR3: TGTGCCACGACCCGGGCTAGCCACACAGATACGCAGTATTTT. Translating it yields CATTRASHTDTQYF.

The chain carries TRBV9 and TRBJ2-1, with 10 bases matching TRBD1. CDR3 length equals 18 residues. Germline loops: CDR1 SGDLS, CDR2 YYNGEE. Trimming cost V 1 base and J 6 bases; bases outside gene matches: 13. CDR3 in DNA: TGTGCCAGCAGCGTATCTGGACAGGGGGGGACTAGTGGCAATGAGCAGTTCTTC. It translates to CASSVSGQGGTSGNEQFF.

The V gene is TRBV11-2, the J gene TRBJ1-2; 9 bases line up with TRBD1. The CDR3 has 14 amino acids. CDR1 SGHAT and CDR2 FQNNGV come from the germline V gene. The CDR3 here is CADPRTGVLYGYTF. The DNA of the CDR3 is TGTGCGGACCCCCGGACAGGGGTTCTCTATGGCTACACCTTC.

The chain recombines TRBV7-8 with TRBJ2-1; 12 bases are shared with TRBD2. The germline gives CDR1 SGHVS, CDR2 FQNEAQ. The CDR3 extends over 16 amino acids. The V gene end was trimmed by 3 bases and the J gene end by 7 bases; junction bases not matched to a gene: 7. CDR3 in amino acids: CASSFTLLAGGNEQFF. The CDR3 bases are TGTGCCAGCAGCTTTACACTACTAGCGGGAGGTAATGAGCAGTTCTTC.

V and J are TRBV6-4 and TRBJ1-1; D is unclear. V was shortened by 4 bases and J by 0 bases, with 6 bases between the two germline ends. This CDR3 is built from 13 residues. Looked up from germline, CDR1 is MRHNA and CDR2 is SNTAGT. The CDR3 spells CASSAKMNTEAFF. The CDR3 DNA reads as TGTGCCAGCAGTGCTAAGATGAACACTGAAGCTTTCTTT.

The V call is TRBV5-4, the J call TRBJ2-3; D remains unclear. Germline lookup yields CDR1 SGHNT and CDR2 YYREEE (reference sequence). This CDR3 has 13 residues. With 4 bases removed from V and 6 bases from J, the gap between germline ends came to 12 bases. This CDR3 reads CASSPEVADTQYF. In nucleotides, the CDR3 is TGTGCCAGCAGCCCCGAGGTGGCGGATACGCAGTATTTT.

The chain is built from TRBV6-1 and TRBJ2-3, with D hard to call. The V gene lost 8 bases and the J gene lost 5 bases, with 11 bases spanning the gap. Germline assignment: CDR1 MNHNS and CDR2 SASEGT. CDR3 size: 12 residues. The CDR3 DNA sequence: TGTGCCAGCTCCGCCCGGGTAGATACGCAGTATTTT. This translates into CASSARVDTQYF.

The chain combines TRBV27 with TRBJ1-6; the match to TRBD1 covers 7 bases. The V gene end was trimmed by 5 bases and the J gene end by 7 bases; junction bases not matched to a gene: 5. This CDR3 is built from 14 residues. Germline-derived CDR1 and CDR2 are MNHEY and SMNVEV (reference sequence). Written as DNA, the CDR3 is TGTGCCAGCAGTATAGGGGACAGAAATTCACCCCTCCACTTT. It specifies CASSIGDRNSPLHF.

V usage is TRBV18 and J usage is TRBJ2-5; D is uncertain. The CDR3 contains 13 residues. Germline V CDR1 and CDR2: KGHSH, LQKENI. V shed 6 bases and J shed 0 bases, with 8 bases lying between them. The CDR3 sequence is CASSQAYQETQYF. CDR3 DNA: TGTGCCAGCTCGCAGGCGTACCAAGAGACCCAGTACTTC.

This chain joins TRBV5-1 and TRBJ2-3; D possibly corresponds to TRBD1 (7 bases). V shed 0 bases and J shed 8 bases, with 16 bases lying between them. Germline V gene sequence: CDR1 SGHRS, CDR2 YFSETQ. CDR3 length: 15 residues. CDR3 sequence (DNA): TGCGCCAGCAGCTTGGGAACTAGCCAGGGGGGTACGCAGTATTTT. It translates to CASSLGTSQGGTQYF.